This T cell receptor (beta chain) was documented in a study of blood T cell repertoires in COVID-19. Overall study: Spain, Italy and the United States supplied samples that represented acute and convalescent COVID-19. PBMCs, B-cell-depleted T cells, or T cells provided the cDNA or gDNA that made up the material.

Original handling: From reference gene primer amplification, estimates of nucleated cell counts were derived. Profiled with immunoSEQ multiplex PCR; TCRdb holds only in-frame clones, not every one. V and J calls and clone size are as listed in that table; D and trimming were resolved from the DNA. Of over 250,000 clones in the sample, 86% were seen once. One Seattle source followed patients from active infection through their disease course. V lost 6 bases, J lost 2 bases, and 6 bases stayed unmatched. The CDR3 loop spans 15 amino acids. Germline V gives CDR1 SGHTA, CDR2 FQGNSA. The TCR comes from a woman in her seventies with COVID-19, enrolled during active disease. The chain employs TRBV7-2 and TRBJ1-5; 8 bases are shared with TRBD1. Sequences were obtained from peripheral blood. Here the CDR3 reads CASRLTGGGNQPQHF. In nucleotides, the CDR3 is TGTGCCAGCAGACTTACAGGGGGGGGCAATCAGCCCCAGCATTTT.